These 22 T cell receptor beta chains were sequenced from one sample in a study of blood T cell repertoires in COVID-19. Assay used: immunoSEQ multiplex PCR; TCRdb lists only in-frame clones, some missing. Seen here are approximately 270,000 clones, under 90% observed once, and the top ten hold about 1.7%. Sequenced: PBMCs or T cells enriched from blood (not recorded which). These receptors were collected from a man aged 40-49 years who had recovered from COVID-19.

V is TRBV30 and J is TRBJ1-4; D ambiguous. The CDR3 covers 13 residues. V dropped 2 bases and J dropped 8 bases, with 12 bases sitting between them. CDR1 is GTSNPN and CDR2 is SVGIG in the germline V gene (reference sequence). CDR3 in amino acids: CAWSREFWEKLFF. The CDR3 region has the DNA TGTGCCTGGAGTAGAGAGTTTTGGGAAAAACTGTTTTTT.

V gene TRBV28 combines with J gene TRBJ1-5, with D tentatively TRBD1 (6 bases). The V and J ends lost 6 bases and 0 bases respectively, with 15 bases between them. The CDR3 has 16 residues. Per the germline V gene, CDR1 is MDHEN and CDR2 is SYDVKM. The CDR3 bases are TGTGCCAGCAGCAAGGAAGGGGGACATAGCAATCAGCCCCAGCATTTT. Translated: CASSKEGGHSNQPQHF.

The gene calls are TRBV2 and TRBJ2-2; no reliable D call. Deletions cut 8 bases from V and 1 base from J, with 14 bases between. This CDR3 spans 15 amino acids. Germline V gene data show CDR1 as SNHLY and CDR2 as FYNNEI. CDR3 loop: CASGPDHQNTGELFF. The CDR3 region has the DNA TGTGCCAGCGGGCCAGATCACCAGAACACCGGGGAGCTGTTTTTT.

The chain couples TRBV30 to TRBJ1-5; D might be TRBD1 (6 bases). The germline gives CDR1 GTSNPN, CDR2 SVGIG (reference sequence). There are 14 residues in the CDR3. V shed 0 bases and J shed 8 bases, with 14 bases lying between them. Here the CDR3 reads CAWSVGQGIEPQHF. CDR3 nucleotide sequence: TGTGCCTGGAGTGTGGGGCAGGGGATCGAGCCCCAGCATTTT.

V is TRBV5-4 and J is TRBJ1-3, with 9 bases lining up with TRBD1. Per the germline V gene, CDR1 is SGHNT and CDR2 is YYREEE (reference sequence). The CDR3 has 15 residues. V lost 5 bases and J lost 2; bases outside the gene matches: 5. The DNA for the CDR3 is TGTGCCAGCAGACCGGGACAGGGACCTGGAAACACCATATATTTT. Residues: CASRPGQGPGNTIYF.

The V gene is TRBV30, the J gene TRBJ2-1, with 8 nucleotides matching TRBD2. CDR1 and CDR2 (germline): GTSNPN, SVGIG (reference sequence). The CDR3 runs to 14 residues. V was pared by 1 base and J by 5 bases, with 4 bases of the junction left unmatched. This CDR3 reads CAWSGLATHNEQFF. CDR3 DNA sequence: TGTGCCTGGAGTGGACTAGCGACACACAATGAGCAGTTCTTC.

This chain joins TRBV5-4 and TRBJ1-3, with D possibly TRBD1 on 5 matching bases. The CDR3 runs to 15 residues. Germline CDR1 is SGHNT and CDR2 is YYREEE (reference sequence). Trimming stripped 2 bases from V and 0 bases from J, with 9 bases between. The CDR3 nucleotides are TGTGCCAGCAGCTTAGACAGCCCCTCTGGAAACACCATATATTTT. It yields the protein CASSLDSPSGNTIYF. Drawing the rest from reference TRBV5-4 and TRBJ1-3, the complete variable domain is ETGVTQSPTHLIKTRGQQVTLRCSSQSGHNTVSWYQQALGQGPQFIFQYYREEENGRGNFPPRFSGLQFPNYSSELNVNALELDDSALYLCASSLDSPSGNTIYFGEGSWLTVV.

The rearrangement links TRBV4-1 to TRBJ2-1; TRBD1 might be the D (5 bases). This CDR3 contains 15 residues. V dropped 1 base and J dropped 3 bases, with 10 bases sitting between them. The germline V gene encodes CDR1 MGHRA and CDR2 YSYEKL. CDR3 sequence (DNA): TGCGCCAGCAGCCAAGGGCAGGGCAGCTACAATGAGCAGTTCTTC. It specifies CASSQGQGSYNEQFF.

This rearrangement joins TRBV27 to TRBJ1-6, with 8 bases that match TRBD1. The CDR3 loop spans 15 amino acids. Germline V gene lookup returns CDR1 MNHEY and CDR2 SMNVEV (reference sequence). The ends lost 5 bases at V and 6 bases at J; junction bases unmatched: 6. CDR3 sequence (DNA): TGTGCCAGCAGTACCCACAGGGGGGCTAATTCACCCCTCCACTTT. It encodes CASSTHRGANSPLHF.

The chain combines TRBV25-1 with TRBJ1-1, with a tentative D call TRBD1 (5 bases). CDR3 length: 13 amino acids. With 7 bases removed from V and 1 base from J, the gap between germline ends came to 10 bases. Germline loops: CDR1 MGHDK, CDR2 SYGVNS. This chain's CDR3 is CASTGTGNTEAFF. In DNA, the CDR3 is TGTGCCAGCACCGGAACAGGGAACACTGAAGCTTTCTTT. The full variable domain, rest sourced from reference TRBV25-1 and TRBJ1-1, is EADIYQTPRYLVIGTGKKITLECSQTMGHDKMYWYQQDPGMELHLIHYSYGVNSTEKGDLSSESTVSRIRTEHFPLTLESARPSHTSQYLCASTGTGNTEAFFGQGTRLTVV.

About this clone itself: Other DNA sequences within the sample encode an identical CDR3. This rearrangement joins TRBV6-5 to TRBJ2-7, with 10 positions matching TRBD1. The V gene end was trimmed by 5 bases and the J gene end by 7 bases; junction bases not matched to a gene: 5. Germline V CDR1 and CDR2: MNHEY, SVGAGI. This CDR3 is 13 amino acids long. The CDR3 DNA sequence: TGTGCCAGCAGTCTGGGACAGGGGTATGAGCAGTACTTC. Protein: CASSLGQGYEQYF.

The V call is TRBV11-2, the J call TRBJ2-7, with 9 bases aligning to TRBD2. This CDR3 spans 19 amino acids. Germline V lookup: CDR1 SGHAT, CDR2 FQNNGV. V was pared by 7 bases and J by 6 bases, with 25 bases of the junction left unmatched. In nucleotides, the CDR3 is TGTGCCAGCACACGTTTGGGACGGTCGGGGGCTGCGGGAGGGCCCGAGCAGTACTTC. It translates to CASTRLGRSGAAGGPEQYF.

The chain carries TRBV5-6 and TRBJ2-3; TRBD2 matches 7 bases. CDR1 is SGHDT, CDR2 YYEEEE, per germline. The CDR3 has 16 residues. Trimming removed 3 bases from V and 2 bases from J; junction bases left unmatched: 9. CDR3 in DNA: TGTGCCAGCAGCTCCCTGACTAGCAGATCCACAGATACGCAGTATTTT. This sequence encodes CASSSLTSRSTDTQYF.

V is TRBV28 and J is TRBJ1-2, with D maybe TRBD1 (5 bases). Germline V gives CDR1 MDHEN, CDR2 SYDVKM. CDR3 size: 12 residues. Trimming pared 6 bases from V and 6 bases from J, leaving 11 bases between. CDR3 coding DNA: TGTGCCAGCAGAAAACAGGAAGATGGCTACACCTTC. This encodes CASRKQEDGYTF.

This clone has only one observation. This chain connects TRBV27 to TRBJ1-5; no reliable D call. In germline, CDR1 is MNHEY, CDR2 SMNVEV (reference sequence). Trimming took 6 bases from V and 7 from J, leaving 16 bases between them. The CDR3 is 14 residues long. In DNA form, the CDR3 reads TGTGCCAGCAGCAGCGGCTGGGGAAGCCAGCCCCAGCATTTT. Its translation is CASSSGWGSQPQHF.

V and J are TRBV14 and TRBJ1-6; D is undetermined. Germline-derived CDR1 and CDR2 are SGHDN and FVKESK. The CDR3 covers 15 residues. Trimming shortened V by 4 bases and J by 10 bases, and 17 bases separated the two germline ends. The CDR3 DNA sequence: TGTGCCAGCAGCCGCCGCCAGGACGGGGAGTCACCCCTCCACTTT. Its protein is CASSRRQDGESPLHF.

This clone was counted at least ten times. This CDR3 reads CASSFEAGGWDTQYF. CDR3 nucleotides: TGTGCCAGCAGTTTCGAAGCGGGGGGATGGGATACGCAGTATTTT. The V call is TRBV27, the J call TRBJ2-3; 9 positions agree with TRBD2. Germline-derived CDR1 and CDR2 are MNHEY and SMNVEV (reference sequence). Trimming removed 3 bases from V and 6 bases from J; junction bases left unmatched: 7. This CDR3 has 15 residues.

This rearrangement joins TRBV6-6 to TRBJ1-6, with TRBD1 matching over 9 bases. The CDR3 spans 16 residues. The V and J ends lost 5 bases and 10 bases, in that order; junction bases with no gene match: 12. The germline gives CDR1 MNHNY, CDR2 SVGAGI (reference sequence). This chain's CDR3 is CASSPRETGGNSPLHF. In DNA form, the CDR3 reads TGTGCCAGCAGTCCCCGAGAGACAGGGGGTAACTCACCCCTCCACTTT.

This chain links TRBV2 with TRBJ2-5, with D perhaps TRBD2 (5 bases). The germline CDR1 and CDR2 sequences are SNHLY and FYNNEI. Trimming took off 4 bases at V and 2 bases at J, with 8 bases between the two ends. This CDR3 comprises 13 residues. This chain's CDR3 is CASSVRGQETQYF. Written as DNA, the CDR3 is TGTGCCAGCAGTGTTCGGGGACAAGAGACCCAGTACTTC.

This chain uses TRBV3-1 (or the pseudogene TRBV3-2) with TRBJ2-7, with D maybe TRBD2 (7 bases). There are 14 residues in the CDR3. CDR1 is LGHDT, CDR2 YNNKEL, per germline (reference sequence). V lost 1 base and J lost 6, with 13 bases in between. The CDR3 is CASSQVGGAREQYF. Here the CDR3 DNA reads TGTGCCAGCAGCCAAGTAGGGGGGGCGCGCGAGCAGTACTTC.

The rearrangement uses TRBV3-1 (or the pseudogene TRBV3-2) and TRBJ2-1; D ambiguous. The CDR3 consists of 12 residues. The V and J ends lost 2 bases and 7 bases respectively, with 6 bases between them. CDR1 and CDR2 (germline): LGHDT, YNNKEL (reference sequence). CDR3 residues: CASSQLNNEQFF. In DNA, the CDR3 is TGTGCCAGCAGCCAACTTAATAATGAGCAGTTCTTC.

The chain uses TRBV6-5 and TRBJ1-6; the match to TRBD1 covers 7 bases. The CDR3 covers 14 residues. Germline V lookup: CDR1 MNHEY, CDR2 SVGAGI. Trimming took 6 bases from V and 7 from J; bases not matched to a gene: 6. This CDR3 is CASRVTGDNSPLHF. The CDR3 coding sequence is TGTGCCAGCAGAGTTACAGGGGACAATTCACCCCTCCACTTT.